Reported below is one T cell receptor beta chain. The data belong to a study of blood T cell repertoires in COVID-19. Profiled with immunoSEQ multiplex PCR; TCRdb holds only in-frame clones, not every one. The data contain some 390,000 clones, roughly 89% of them singletons. V lost 6 bases, J lost 5 bases, and 8 bases lay in between. The CDR3 length is 12 residues. The genes are TRBV12-3 or TRBV12-4 and TRBJ2-1; no clear D. The sequence derives from a woman aged 25 to 39 who had recovered from COVID-19. Sequencing was carried out using PBMCs or T cells enriched from blood (not recorded which). The CDR3 coding sequence is TGTGCCAGCAGCCAACTGAACAATGAGCAGTTCTTC. Protein sequence: CASSQLNNEQFF.